Listed here are 25 T cell receptor beta chains from one sample, sequenced in a study of shared T cell receptors in the human thymus. TCRdb's copy holds only in-frame clones and misses some; the assay was immunoSEQ multiplex PCR. The data hold fewer than 700,000 clones, with over 75% observed a single time. The same sample was also studied in work on human thymus T cells.

Sequenced: thymocytes. These receptors originate from a boy younger than two with a congenital heart defect.

The chain is built from TRBV15 and TRBJ2-7, with D perhaps TRBD1 (5 bases). V lost 4 bases and J lost 7, with 23 bases in between. CDR3 size: 16 residues. The germline CDR1 and CDR2 sequences are LNHNV and YYDKDF (reference sequence). The CDR3 here is CATSKKGAGDWGEQYF. The CDR3 bases are TGTGCCACCAGCAAAAAAGGGGCCGGAGATTGGGGAGAGCAGTACTTC. Full variable domain (rest looked up from reference TRBV15 and TRBJ2-7): DAMVIQNPRYQVTQFGKPVTLSCSQTLNHNVMYWYQQKSSQAPKLLFHYYDKDFNNEADTPDNFQSRRPNTSFCFLDIRSPGLGDTAMYLCATSKKGAGDWGEQYFGPGTRLTVT.

The V and J genes are TRBV28 and TRBJ2-3; no clear D. The CDR3 covers 17 residues. Germline CDR1 and CDR2: MDHEN and SYDVKM. Trimming stripped 3 bases from V and 5 bases from J, with 21 bases between. The CDR3, as DNA: TGTGCCAGCAGTTTGCCCGATAGCTCCGGAGAGGAAGATACGCAGTATTTT. Its translation: CASSLPDSSGEEDTQYF. Filled out from reference TRBV28 and TRBJ2-3, the complete variable domain reads DVKVTQSSRYLVKRTGEKVFLECVQDMDHENMFWYRQDPGLGLRLIYFSYDVKMKEKGDIPEGYSVSREKKERFSLILESASTNQTSMYLCASSLPDSSGEEDTQYFGPGTRLTVL.

This clone was seen a single time. The rearrangement joins TRBV11-3 to TRBJ2-1; 14 bases are shared with TRBD2. After removal of 4 bases from V and 5 bases from J, the junction contained 1 base not matched to a gene. CDR1 and CDR2 from the germline V gene are SGHNT and YENEEA. The CDR3 is 15 amino acids. Written as DNA, the CDR3 is TGTGCCAGCAGCTCGACTAGCGGGAGGGACAATGAGCAGTTCTTC. It is translated as CASSSTSGRDNEQFF. The full variable domain, its missing parts supplied by reference TRBV11-3 and TRBJ2-1, is EAGVVQSPRYKIIEKKQPVAFWCNPISGHNTLYWYLQNLGQGPELLIRYENEEAVDDSQLPKDRFSAERLKGVDSTLKIQPAELGDSAVYLCASSSTSGRDNEQFFGPGTRLTVL.

The chain joins TRBV5-4 to TRBJ2-7; TRBD1 matches at 8 bases. The CDR3 spans 16 residues. The germline V gene has CDR1 SGHNT and CDR2 YYREEE (reference sequence). V lost 3 bases, J lost 2 bases, and 10 bases stayed unmatched. The CDR3 is CASSSVGQVTTYEQYF. CDR3 DNA: TGTGCCAGCAGCTCTGTGGGACAGGTCACGACCTACGAGCAGTACTTC.

This clone was observed a single time. This rearrangement joins TRBV6-5 to TRBJ1-1, with 9 bases matching TRBD1. Per the germline V gene, CDR1 is MNHEY and CDR2 is SVGAGI. With V trimmed by 5 bases and J by 5 bases, 6 bases remained unmatched. This CDR3 is 14 amino acids long. CDR3 DNA: TGTGCCAGCAGTCAGGACAGGGGTTTTACTGAAGCTTTCTTT. Encoded protein: CASSQDRGFTEAFF.

This clone was seen a few times. J is TRBJ2-6 and V is TRBV19; TRBD2 aligns across 10 bases. V dropped 6 bases and J dropped 1; count of bases not matched to a gene: 18. Germline V gene lookup returns CDR1 LNHDA and CDR2 SQIVND (reference sequence). The CDR3 contains 21 residues. The CDR3 loop is CASSYLGSGRVRQSGANVLTF. The DNA for the CDR3 is TGTGCCAGTAGCTATCTAGGGAGCGGGAGGGTCCGTCAATCTGGGGCCAACGTCCTGACTTTC.

The chain is built from TRBV5-6 and TRBJ2-5, with D possibly matching TRBD2 (5 bases). CDR3 length: 15 residues. Germline V gene data show CDR1 as SGHDT and CDR2 as YYEEEE. Trimming cost V 1 base and J 5 bases, with 15 bases left between them. The CDR3 loop reads CASSLRGRRKETQYF. DNA of the CDR3: TGTGCCAGCAGCTTGCGGGGTAGACGTAAGGAGACCCAGTACTTC.

This clone was observed a handful of times. The chain has TRBV10-3 and TRBJ1-4; tentative D call: TRBD1 (5 bases). CDR1 ENHRY and CDR2 SYGVKD come from the germline V gene. The V end was cut by 7 bases, the J end by 7 bases, with 19 bases between. CDR3 length equals 15 residues. CDR3 nucleotides: TGTGCCATCATGGGGCCACGGCAAGTGAGTGAAAAACTGTTTTTT. It encodes CAIMGPRQVSEKLFF.

On this clone: The same CDR3 arises from other DNA sequences in this sample as well. J is TRBJ2-5 and V is TRBV18; no definite D call. The V and J ends lost 3 bases and 7 bases respectively, with 6 bases between them. Per germline, CDR1 KGHSH and CDR2 LQKENI. This CDR3 contains 11 residues. The CDR3 DNA follows: TGTGCCAGCTCACCCAACGGGACCCAGTACTTC. Its translation is CASSPNGTQYF.

The chain carries TRBV28 and TRBJ2-7; TRBD1 is a possible D gene (6 bases). V was shortened by 3 bases and J by 2 bases, with 11 bases between the two germline ends. This CDR3 is 14 amino acids long. Germline V gene lookup returns CDR1 MDHEN and CDR2 SYDVKM. Written as DNA, the CDR3 is TGTGCCAGCAGTTTTTGTGGGGGCGCCTACGAGCAGTACTTC. Translated: CASSFCGGAYEQYF.

The genes are TRBV28 and TRBJ1-4, with TRBD1 identical over 8 bases. This CDR3 is built from 18 residues. V lost 3 bases, J lost 0 bases, and 9 bases stayed unmatched. Germline V CDR1 and CDR2: MDHEN, SYDVKM. CDR3 sequence: CASSLVRQGIATNEKLFF. The CDR3, as DNA: TGTGCCAGCAGTTTGGTGAGACAGGGGATTGCAACTAATGAAAAACTGTTTTTT.

The rearrangement uses TRBV4-2 and TRBJ2-7; 7 bases are a match to TRBD2. Trimming removed 3 bases from V and 3 bases from J; junction bases left unmatched: 11. The CDR3 spans 16 residues. Germline CDR1 is LGHNA and CDR2 is YNFKEQ. DNA of the CDR3: TGTGCCAGCAGCCAGCGAGCGGGCGGGAGTATCTACGAGCAGTACTTC. Its protein is CASSQRAGGSIYEQYF.

This chain joins TRBV7-2 and TRBJ2-1; no reliable D call. This CDR3 is 17 amino acids long. V lost 1 base and J lost 7, with 20 bases in between. Germline-derived CDR1 and CDR2 are SGHTA and FQGNSA. CDR3: CASSLGVRGFPGNEQFF. Written as DNA, the CDR3 is TGTGCCAGCAGCTTAGGGGTACGCGGTTTCCCTGGGAATGAGCAGTTCTTC.

The V gene is TRBV11-2, the J gene TRBJ2-3, with 10 bases aligning to TRBD1. V shed 3 bases and J 6 bases; nucleotides not matched to a gene: 9. CDR3 size: 16 residues. CDR1 and CDR2 (germline): SGHAT, FQNNGV. The CDR3 reads CASSFEDRGFTDTQYF. As DNA, the CDR3 is TGTGCCAGCAGCTTTGAGGACAGGGGGTTTACGGATACGCAGTATTTT.

CDR3 protein: CASSDGPGVSYEQYF. The CDR3 DNA sequence: TGTGCCAGCAGTGACGGCCCAGGGGTCTCCTACGAGCAGTACTTC. V and J are TRBV6-4 and TRBJ2-7; TRBD1 is a possible D gene (6 bases). The CDR3 has 15 residues. Between the trimmed V and J ends, which lost 2 bases and 0 bases, there was a span of 11 bases. CDR1 is MRHNA, CDR2 SNTAGT, per germline.

The chain is built from TRBV15 and TRBJ1-2, with TRBD1 matching over 9 bases. The V segment lost 0 bases and the J segment 6 bases; nucleotides outside the gene matches: 14. This CDR3 has 18 amino acids. Germline CDR1 is LNHNV and CDR2 is YYDKDF (reference sequence). This CDR3 reads CATSRDRNPGQGLHGYTF. The CDR3 region has the DNA TGTGCCACCAGCAGAGATCGGAATCCGGGACAGGGACTTCATGGCTACACCTTC.

This chain uses TRBV27 with TRBJ2-7; D remains unclear. Germline loops: CDR1 MNHEY, CDR2 SMNVEV (reference sequence). The CDR3 has 11 amino acids. V was clipped by 6 bases and J by 3 bases, with 6 bases between them. The CDR3 DNA sequence: TGTGCCAGCAGAGACTTCTACGAGCAGTACTTC. Protein: CASRDFYEQYF.

The chain couples TRBV12-5 to TRBJ1-5; 9 bases are a match to TRBD1. CDR1 LGHNT and CDR2 FRNRAP come from the germline V gene. J was trimmed by 4 bases and V by 0 bases; bases with no gene match: 4. CDR3 length: 16 residues. The CDR3 region is CASGLVRTGDNQPQHF. DNA of the CDR3: TGTGCTAGTGGTTTGGTAAGGACAGGGGATAATCAGCCCCAGCATTTT.

The genes are TRBV28 and TRBJ2-7; tentative D call: TRBD2 (6 bases). Germline loops: CDR1 MDHEN, CDR2 SYDVKM. CDR3 length equals 16 residues. V was cut by 3 bases and J by 2 bases, with 17 bases left in between. For the CDR3, the DNA is TGTGCCAGCAGTTTTGGGAGGAGACGGACCGCCTACGAGCAGTACTTC. It codes for CASSFGRRRTAYEQYF.

The rearrangement links TRBV29-1 to TRBJ2-7; a weak D match, TRBD1 (6 bases). In germline, CDR1 is SQVTM, CDR2 ANQGSEA. The CDR3 sequence is 13 residues long. Trimming took off 2 bases at V and 0 bases at J, with 8 bases between the two ends. This CDR3 is CSVERGGSYEQYF. As DNA, the CDR3 is TGCAGCGTTGAAAGAGGGGGCTCCTACGAGCAGTACTTC.

The V gene is TRBV5-6, the J gene TRBJ1-2, with D possibly TRBD1 on 5 matching bases. The CDR3 contains 16 residues. V was clipped by 1 base and J by 3 bases, with 16 bases between them. CDR1 and CDR2 (germline): SGHDT, YYEEEE. Here the CDR3 DNA reads TGTGCCAGCAGCTTGATAATGGGGGGAGACCACTATGGCTACACCTTC. It is translated as CASSLIMGGDHYGYTF.

V is TRBV6-5 and J is TRBJ2-5; 11 bases align to TRBD2. Trimming took 5 bases from V and 2 from J; bases not matched to a gene: 4. This CDR3 is built from 15 residues. In germline, CDR1 is MNHEY, CDR2 SVGAGI. The CDR3 DNA reads TGTGCCAGCAGTAGCGGGACTAGCGGACAAGAGACCCAGTACTTC. Its protein is CASSSGTSGQETQYF.

This chain links TRBV10-2 with TRBJ2-7; D ambiguous. Germline assignment: CDR1 WSHSY and CDR2 SAAADI. This CDR3 has 13 amino acids. Trimming stripped 2 bases from V and 3 bases from J, with 8 bases between. CDR3 amino acids: CASSEDTHYEQYF. DNA of the CDR3: TGCGCCAGCAGTGAGGATACACACTACGAGCAGTACTTC.

The V call is TRBV14, the J call TRBJ2-7, with a possible D match to TRBD1 (6 bases). The CDR3 length is 16 residues. V was clipped by 0 bases and J by 2 bases, with 14 bases between them. Germline assignment: CDR1 SGHDN and CDR2 FVKESK. DNA of the CDR3: TGTGCCAGCAGCCAAGATGTCCCCCAGGGGCCCTACGAGCAGTACTTC. It encodes CASSQDVPQGPYEQYF.

The chain links TRBV19 to TRBJ1-1, with a possible D match to TRBD1 (6 bases). This CDR3 is built from 15 residues. The V gene's germline CDR1 is LNHDA and CDR2 SQIVND (reference sequence). The V end was cut by 5 bases, the J end by 4 bases, with 17 bases between. For the CDR3, the DNA is TGTGCCAGTAGTCGCGGACAGCGCGAGACCACTGAAGCTTTCTTT. Amino acid sequence: CASSRGQRETTEAFF.